This entry describes one T cell receptor (beta chain). The CDR3 spans 13 residues. With 5 bases removed from V and 3 bases from J, the gap between germline ends came to 9 bases. The V gene's germline CDR1 is LNHNV and CDR2 YYDKDF (reference sequence). Samples underwent the assay at deep level. Sequencing was performed with immunoSEQ multiplex PCR; in TCRdb, only in-frame clones are kept and a portion is missing. The data contain about 680,000 clones, around 74% of them seen just once; the ten biggest clones take up approximately 1.6%. The data originate from a study of shared clonotypes between healthy human individuals. For the study at large: Every donor yielded three CD4 naive, three CD4 memory, two CD8 naive and one CD8 memory plate.

Researchers partitioned CD4+ cells into CD45RA+ naive and CD45RA-negative memory subsets. Input material: memory CD4+ T cells sorted from blood. As for subset: CD45RA-negative fraction. This TCR came from a young woman in good health. The J gene is TRBJ2-3, the V gene TRBV15; no definite D call. Here the CDR3 reads CATSFAGTDTQYF. CDR3 nucleotide sequence: TGTGCCACCAGCTTCGCCGGAACAGATACGCAGTATTTT. Full variable domain (rest looked up from reference TRBV15 and TRBJ2-3): DAMVIQNPRYQVTQFGKPVTLSCSQTLNHNVMYWYQQKSSQAPKLLFHYYDKDFNNEADTPDNFQSRRPNTSFCFLDIRSPGLGDTAMYLCATSFAGTDTQYFGPGTRLTVL.